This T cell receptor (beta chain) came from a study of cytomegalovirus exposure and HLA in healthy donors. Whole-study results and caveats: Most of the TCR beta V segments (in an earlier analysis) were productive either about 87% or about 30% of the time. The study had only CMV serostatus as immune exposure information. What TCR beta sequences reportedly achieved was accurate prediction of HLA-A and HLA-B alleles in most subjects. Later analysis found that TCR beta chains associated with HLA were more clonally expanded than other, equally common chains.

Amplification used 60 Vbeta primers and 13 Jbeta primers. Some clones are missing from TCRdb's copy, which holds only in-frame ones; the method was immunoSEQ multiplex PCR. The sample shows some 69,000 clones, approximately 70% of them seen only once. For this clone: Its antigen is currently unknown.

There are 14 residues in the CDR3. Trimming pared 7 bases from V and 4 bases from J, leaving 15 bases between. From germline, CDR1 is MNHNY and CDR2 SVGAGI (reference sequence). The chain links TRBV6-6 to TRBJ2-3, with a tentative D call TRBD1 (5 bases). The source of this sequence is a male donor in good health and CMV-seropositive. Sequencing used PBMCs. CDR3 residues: CASIPGMAPDTQYF. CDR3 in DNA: TGTGCCAGCATCCCAGGGATGGCCCCAGATACGCAGTATTTT.